This TCR beta chain was observed in a study of OX40 agonist ivuxolimab in advanced cancers. TCRdb's table, derived via immunoSEQ multiplex PCR, lists solely in-frame clones and lacks some. The sample comprises more than 60,000 clones, 80% to 85% of which are singletons, and about 4.1% rests with the top ten. The CDR3 totals 14 residues. Deletions cut 5 bases from V and 2 bases from J, with 12 bases between. The germline V gene has CDR1 MNHEY and CDR2 SVGAGI. This chain uses TRBV6-5 with TRBJ1-2; D gene unclear. This specimen consisted of CD4+ or CD8+ T cells sorted from blood, obtained in a trial of the OX40 agonist ivuxolimab. The receptor comes from an adult with an advanced solid tumor such as melanoma, head and neck, liver or kidney cancer. CDR3 DNA: TGTGCCAGCAGTGAACGCGCAGAGAACTATGGCTACACCTTC. Translated, it gives CASSERAENYGYTF.